These 17 T cell receptor beta chains came from one sample sequenced in a study of cytomegalovirus exposure and HLA in healthy donors. The PCR used 60 Vbeta and 13 Jbeta primers. Using immunoSEQ multiplex PCR, the repertoire was profiled, and TCRdb retains in-frame clones only, with some absent. Of around 150,000 clones in the sample, approximately 77% were seen once. Sequenced sample: PBMCs. The receptor set was obtained from a woman aged 40 to 50 in good health and CMV-seronegative.

There are a few counts of this clone. V gene TRBV7-2 combines with J gene TRBJ2-3, with TRBD1 as a possible D gene (6 bases). V was clipped by 2 bases and J by 3 bases, with 9 bases between them. Germline CDR1 is SGHTA and CDR2 is FQGNSA. The CDR3 spans 14 residues. The CDR3 loop is CASSLQGRTDTQYF. As DNA, the CDR3 is TGTGCCAGCAGCTTACAGGGGCGGACAGATACGCAGTATTTT.

The chain is built from TRBV7-9 and TRBJ2-7; possible D gene TRBD1, 5 bases. Germline values: CDR1 SEHNR, CDR2 FQNEAQ (reference sequence). This CDR3 spans 17 amino acids. V lost 2 bases and J 2 bases, leaving 19 bases between the germline ends. This CDR3 is CASSLIVSPGLAYEQYF. In DNA form, the CDR3 reads TGTGCCAGCAGCTTAATAGTAAGCCCAGGGCTAGCCTACGAGCAGTACTTC.

This clone was detected only once. The chain recombines TRBV28 with TRBJ1-3; 7 nucleotides match TRBD1. Germline V gene sequence: CDR1 MDHEN, CDR2 SYDVKM. With 1 base clipped from V and 4 bases from J, the junction kept 4 bases outside the gene matches. The CDR3 loop spans 15 amino acids. The CDR3 sequence: CASSLLRTGGNTIYF. The CDR3 coding sequence is TGTGCCAGCAGTTTATTACGGACAGGAGGAAACACCATATATTTT.

This clone has just a few counts. V is TRBV5-4 and J is TRBJ2-3; 7 bases fit TRBD2. Germline CDR1 SGHNT, CDR2 YYREEE (reference sequence). The CDR3 spans 15 residues. Trimming at V came to 0 bases and at J to 8 bases, leaving 9 bases not matched to a gene. CDR3 in amino acids: CASSLAPAGGTTQYF. CDR3 coding DNA: TGTGCCAGCAGCTTGGCCCCCGCCGGGGGGACTACGCAGTATTTT.

The chain couples TRBV6-5 to TRBJ1-1, with 7 bases identical to TRBD1. The CDR3 consists of 14 residues. V shed 6 bases and J 2 bases; nucleotides not matched to a gene: 6. The germline V gene has CDR1 MNHEY and CDR2 SVGAGI. The CDR3 protein is CASSLQGSNTEAFF. The CDR3 DNA follows: TGTGCCAGCAGCTTACAGGGGTCAAACACTGAAGCTTTCTTT.

The chain joins TRBV9 to TRBJ2-3; 8 bases are shared with TRBD1. There are 15 residues in the CDR3. Germline CDR1 and CDR2: SGDLS and YYNGEE. V gave up 4 bases and J gave up 4 bases; unmatched junction bases: 8. CDR3 protein: CASSPRQGSPDTQYF. For the CDR3, the DNA is TGTGCCAGCAGCCCAAGACAGGGGAGCCCAGATACGCAGTATTTT.

The V and J genes are TRBV4-1 and TRBJ2-7; no definite D call. Germline CDR1 reads MGHRA; CDR2 reads YSYEKL. V was shortened by 0 bases and J by 3 bases, with 12 bases between the two germline ends. The length of the CDR3 is 15 residues. The CDR3 DNA reads as TGCGCCAGCAGCCAAGATAGGCAGGCCTTCTACGAGCAGTACTTC. Its protein product is CASSQDRQAFYEQYF.

The chain joins TRBV30 to TRBJ2-3; D possibly corresponds to TRBD1 (8 bases). This CDR3 has 12 residues. The V end was cut by 8 bases, the J end by 5 bases, with 14 bases between. Looked up from germline, CDR1 is GTSNPN and CDR2 is SVGIG (reference sequence). This CDR3 reads CARTGGGDTQYF. The CDR3 region has the DNA TGTGCCCGAACAGGGGGGGGAGATACGCAGTATTTT. The whole variable domain, filled in from reference TRBV30 and TRBJ2-3, reads SQTIHQWPATLVQPVGSPLSLECTVEGTSNPNLYWYRQAAGRGLQLLFYSVGIGQISSEVPQNLSASRPQDRQFILSSKKLLLSDSGFYLCARTGGGDTQYFGPGTRLTVL.

The CDR3 DNA follows: TGTGCCAGCAGTTCAACAAACAGGGGCACTGAAGCTTTCTTT. As protein: CASSSTNRGTEAFF. The chain has TRBV2 and TRBJ1-1, with 7 bases matching TRBD1. This CDR3 region has 14 residues. Trimming at V came to 5 bases and at J to 4 bases, leaving 7 bases not matched to a gene. Germline V gives CDR1 SNHLY, CDR2 FYNNEI. Filled out from reference TRBV2 and TRBJ1-1, the complete variable domain reads EPEVTQTPSHQVTQMGQEVILRCVPISNHLYFYWYRQILGQKVEFLVSFYNNEISEKSEIFDDQFSVERPDGSNFTLKIRSTKLEDSAMYFCASSSTNRGTEAFFGQGTRLTVV.

This clone was counted only a few times. The chain joins TRBV27 to TRBJ1-6; the D gene is possibly TRBD1 (6 bases). The CDR3 covers 15 residues. Germline CDR1 is MNHEY and CDR2 is SMNVEV (reference sequence). V was shortened by 6 bases and J by 8 bases, with 17 bases between the two germline ends. CDR3 in amino acids: CASSPRQVGDSPLHF. The CDR3 coding sequence is TGTGCCAGCAGCCCTCGACAGGTAGGGGATTCACCCCTCCACTTT.

This chain uses TRBV2 with TRBJ1-1; D unresolved. This CDR3 is 15 amino acids long. Germline values: CDR1 SNHLY, CDR2 FYNNEI. V lost 0 bases to trimming and J lost 3 bases, with 11 bases between them. The CDR3: CASSEATGRDTEAFF. The CDR3 nucleotides are TGTGCCAGCAGTGAAGCTACGGGGAGGGACACTGAAGCTTTCTTT.

The V call is TRBV7-9, the J call TRBJ2-7, with 7 bases matching TRBD1. J lost 5 bases, V lost 7 bases, and 8 bases had no gene match. CDR3 length: 13 residues. CDR1 and CDR2 (germline): SEHNR, FQNEAQ (reference sequence). CDR3 bases: TGTGCCAGCACGGGACAGAACGGGGACGAGCAGTACTTC. Protein: CASTGQNGDEQYF.

The CDR3 region has the DNA TGTGCCAGCAGTGAAGGAACAGGGCCAGAAAAACTGTTTTTT. This sequence encodes CASSEGTGPEKLFF. J is TRBJ1-4 and V is TRBV6-1, with D perhaps matching TRBD1 (6 bases). V was pared by 1 base and J by 8 bases, with 11 bases between. The CDR3 runs to 14 residues. The germline V gene has CDR1 MNHNS and CDR2 SASEGT.

The chain recombines TRBV4-2 with TRBJ2-7, with D perhaps matching TRBD1 (6 bases). V shed 1 base and J shed 5 bases, with 12 bases lying between them. Germline CDR1 is LGHNA and CDR2 is YNFKEQ. The CDR3 is 14 amino acids. CDR3 coding DNA: TGTGCCAGCAGCCAAGTAAACAGGGCCGACGAGCAGTACTTC. Protein: CASSQVNRADEQYF.

Only a few counts were recorded for this clone. The chain has TRBV7-9 and TRBJ1-1; weak D call: TRBD1 (5 bases). Germline V lookup: CDR1 SEHNR, CDR2 FQNEAQ (reference sequence). This CDR3 region has 14 residues. V lost 3 bases and J 4 bases, leaving 12 bases between the germline ends. Written as DNA, the CDR3 is TGTGCCAGCAGCTTTTGGGGGGTGGGCACTGAAGCTTTCTTT. This gives the protein CASSFWGVGTEAFF.

V usage is TRBV14 and J usage is TRBJ1-1; D is undetermined. CDR3 length equals 16 residues. Germline V gives CDR1 SGHDN, CDR2 FVKESK. V was clipped by 4 bases and J by 5 bases, with 20 bases between them. The CDR3 spells CASSPLTGRGQTEAFF. The CDR3 DNA is TGTGCCAGCAGCCCCTTAACCGGGAGAGGGCAAACTGAAGCTTTCTTT.

This clone showed up just once. The chain employs TRBV5-1 and TRBJ2-1, with TRBD2 matching 10 bases. Trimming cost V 0 bases and J 0 bases; bases outside gene matches: 9. The length of the CDR3 is 19 residues. Germline CDR1 SGHRS, CDR2 YFSETQ. The CDR3 reads CASSLVPLAGGSSYNEQFF. The CDR3 coding sequence is TGCGCCAGCAGCTTGGTTCCTTTAGCGGGGGGAAGCTCCTACAATGAGCAGTTCTTC.